These 20 T cell receptor beta chains came from one sample sequenced in a study of resident and recirculating memory T cells in vitiligo. The assay was immunoSEQ multiplex PCR, and TCRdb's table has in-frame clones only and misses some. Among tens of thousands of clones listed, 90% to 95% were seen once. The specimen sequenced was blood. The receptor source for this set is a male donor with vitiligo.

The chain joins TRBV18 to TRBJ1-1, with 8 nucleotides matching TRBD1. Trimming took 3 bases from V and 3 from J; bases not matched to a gene: 9. The CDR3 consists of 16 residues. CDR1 and CDR2 from the germline V gene are KGHSH and LQKENI. The CDR3 nucleotides are TGTGCCAGCTCACCCACCCCGACAGGGGTGTACACTGAAGCTTTCTTT. It specifies CASSPTPTGVYTEAFF. The variable domain in full, with the rest retrieved from reference TRBV18 and TRBJ1-1, is NAGVMQNPRHLVRRRGQEARLRCSPMKGHSHVYWYRQLPEEGLKFMVYLQKENIIDESGMPKERFSAEFPKEGPSILRIQQVVRGDSAAYFCASSPTPTGVYTEAFFGQGTRLTVV.

The J gene is TRBJ1-1, the V gene TRBV6-6, with D perhaps TRBD1 (5 bases). The CDR3 is 10 amino acids. The V and J ends lost 8 bases and 11 bases respectively, with 12 bases between them. Per the germline V gene, CDR1 is MNHNY and CDR2 is SVGAGI (reference sequence). The CDR3 loop is CASLQGTAFF. The CDR3 region has the DNA TGTGCCAGCCTCCAGGGCACGGCTTTCTTT.

This clone was seen more than once but under ten times. The sample has other DNA sequences that encode this CDR3 too. The V and J genes are TRBV7-2 and TRBJ2-5; 10 nucleotides agree with TRBD2. This CDR3 is built from 15 residues. The junction had 4 bases not matched to a gene; V was cut back by 2 bases and J by 4 bases. Germline CDR1 SGHTA, CDR2 FQGNSA. CDR3 in DNA: TGTGCCAGCAGCTTAAGCGGGGGGGCCGGAGAGACCCAGTACTTC. Translation gives CASSLSGGAGETQYF.

The chain employs TRBV19 and TRBJ2-6; D is unclear. This CDR3 region has 13 residues. V lost 5 bases and J 4 bases, leaving 6 bases between the germline ends. CDR1 is LNHDA and CDR2 is SQIVND in the germline V gene (reference sequence). CDR3 sequence reads: CASSVSGANVLTF. CDR3 in DNA: TGTGCCAGTAGTGTATCCGGGGCCAACGTCCTGACTTTC.

The chain recombines TRBV2 with TRBJ2-1; D might be TRBD2 (6 bases). Germline CDR1 reads SNHLY; CDR2 reads FYNNEI. Trimming took 0 bases from V and 7 from J, leaving 16 bases between them. CDR3 length: 16 amino acids. In DNA, the CDR3 is TGTGCCAGCAGTGAAGCGGAATGGGCGGGGCGGAATGAGCAGTTCTTC. This gives the protein CASSEAEWAGRNEQFF.

V usage is TRBV10-2 and J usage is TRBJ2-5; D uncertain. The V end was cut by 2 bases, the J end by 2 bases, with 6 bases between. CDR1 is WSHSY, CDR2 SAAADI, per germline. CDR3 length: 13 amino acids. The CDR3 sequence is CASSEIQQETQYF. CDR3 DNA sequence: TGCGCCAGCAGTGAGATTCAACAAGAGACCCAGTACTTC.

The rearrangement links TRBV6-5 to TRBJ1-1; D may be TRBD1 (6 bases). Germline lookup yields CDR1 MNHEY and CDR2 SVGAGI. This CDR3 has 14 amino acids. V was clipped by 2 bases and J by 5 bases, with 12 bases between them. CDR3 amino acids: CASSYEQGKTEAFF. The CDR3 region has the DNA TGTGCCAGCAGTTACGAGCAGGGGAAGACTGAAGCTTTCTTT.

This chain joins TRBV2 and TRBJ1-4; weak D call: TRBD1 (6 bases). The V and J ends lost 10 bases and 5 bases respectively, with 14 bases between them. Looked up from germline, CDR1 is SNHLY and CDR2 is FYNNEI. The CDR3 is made up of 13 amino acids. Here the CDR3 DNA reads TGTGCCATATCAGGGGCAGGGAATGAAAAACTGTTTTTT. This translates into CAISGAGNEKLFF. Complete variable domain (other parts from reference TRBV2 and TRBJ1-4): EPEVTQTPSHQVTQMGQEVILRCVPISNHLYFYWYRQILGQKVEFLVSFYNNEISEKSEIFDDQFSVERPDGSNFTLKIRSTKLEDSAMYFCAISGAGNEKLFFGSGTQLSVL.

This sequence joins TRBV11-2 and TRBJ2-5; possibly TRBD1 for D (7 bases). With 5 bases removed from V and 5 bases from J, the gap between germline ends came to 15 bases. Looked up from germline, CDR1 is SGHAT and CDR2 is FQNNGV. This CDR3 comprises 14 residues. CDR3 sequence: CASSPEGAWETQYF. The DNA for the CDR3 is TGTGCCAGCAGCCCGGAGGGGGCCTGGGAGACCCAGTACTTC.

The CDR3 sequence is CASTLIRRGTQYF. As DNA, the CDR3 is TGTGCCAGCACCTTAATTCGACGGGGGACCCAGTACTTC. The rearrangement links TRBV6-1 to TRBJ2-5; tentative D call: TRBD2 (5 bases). The CDR3 is 13 amino acids. Germline V lookup: CDR1 MNHNS, CDR2 SASEGT. Trimming removed 7 bases from V and 7 bases from J, with 16 bases in between.

The chain recombines TRBV13 with TRBJ2-1, with 9 bases aligning to TRBD2. This CDR3 comprises 14 residues. The V and J ends lost 3 bases and 12 bases, in that order; junction bases with no gene match: 9. Germline values: CDR1 PRHDT, CDR2 FYEKMQ (reference sequence). CDR3 coding DNA: TGTGCCAGCAGCTTCGCTATTGGGACTAGCCGGCAGTTCTTC. This sequence encodes CASSFAIGTSRQFF.

This chain links TRBV4-3 with TRBJ2-7, with D possibly TRBD1 on 5 matching bases. V gave up 4 bases and J gave up 1 base, with 11 bases separating them. The CDR3 runs to 14 residues. Germline values: CDR1 LGHNA, CDR2 YSLEER. The CDR3 DNA follows: TGCGCCAGCAGCCCGGACAAGGGGTCCTACGAGCAGTACTTC. Protein: CASSPDKGSYEQYF.

The chain combines TRBV19 with TRBJ1-1; D not certain. V gave up 5 bases and J gave up 3 bases, with 7 bases separating them. The germline CDR1 and CDR2 sequences are LNHDA and SQIVND (reference sequence). This CDR3 is 12 amino acids long. The CDR3 reads CASSRRDTEAFF. Here the CDR3 DNA reads TGTGCCAGTAGTCGCCGAGACACTGAAGCTTTCTTT.

The rearrangement joins TRBV21-1 to TRBJ2-7; the listed D gene, TRBD2, was not tested against the DNA. TRBV21-1 is marked as a pseudogene. The CDR3 spans 15 residues. CDR3 protein: CASSTGRAGSYEQYF. CDR3 nucleotides: TGTGCCAGCAGCACGGGGAGGGCGGGTTCCTACGAGCAGTACTTC.

The chain couples TRBV7-9 to TRBJ1-2; 9 positions agree with TRBD1. With 5 bases clipped from V and 6 bases from J, the junction kept 4 bases outside the gene matches. CDR3 size: 13 residues. Germline values: CDR1 SEHNR, CDR2 FQNEAQ (reference sequence). The CDR3 protein is CASSQQGADGYTF. The CDR3 nucleotides are TGTGCCAGCAGCCAACAGGGGGCGGATGGCTACACCTTC. The full variable domain, rest sourced from reference TRBV7-9 and TRBJ1-2, is DTGVSQNPRHKITKRGQNVTFRCDPISEHNRLYWYRQTLGQGPEFLTYFQNEAQLEKSRLLSDRFSAERPKGSFSTLEIQRTEQGDSAMYLCASSQQGADGYTFGSGTRLTVV.

This chain uses TRBV6-6 with TRBJ1-2; unclear D gene. The V end was cut by 4 bases, the J end by 0 bases, with 9 bases between. Germline V gene lookup returns CDR1 MNHNY and CDR2 SVGAGI (reference sequence). This CDR3 is built from 14 residues. The chain's CDR3 is CASSSQAANYGYTF. CDR3 nucleotide sequence: TGTGCCAGCAGTTCCCAGGCAGCTAACTATGGCTACACCTTC.

V usage is TRBV4-3 and J usage is TRBJ1-5, with TRBD1 matching over 8 bases. The CDR3 contains 18 residues. J lost 7 bases, V lost 0 bases, and 14 bases had no gene match. CDR1 LGHNA and CDR2 YSLEER come from the germline V gene. The CDR3 DNA reads as TGCGCCAGCAGCCAAGATTTGACGCGGGGGACAGGAGGGCAGCCCCAGCATTTT. It codes for CASSQDLTRGTGGQPQHF.

This rearrangement joins TRBV14 to TRBJ1-1; possibly TRBD1 for D (6 bases). V lost 2 bases to trimming and J lost 5 bases, with 12 bases between them. This CDR3 comprises 14 residues. CDR1 and CDR2 from the germline V gene are SGHDN and FVKESK. The CDR3 spells CASSQLQGWTEAFF. In DNA, the CDR3 is TGTGCCAGCAGCCAACTACAGGGTTGGACTGAAGCTTTCTTT.

This rearrangement joins TRBV19 to TRBJ2-1; 7 nucleotides line up with TRBD2. CDR3 size: 16 residues. Germline loops: CDR1 LNHDA, CDR2 SQIVND (reference sequence). V shed 1 base and J 0 bases; nucleotides not matched to a gene: 3. The CDR3 nucleotides are TGTGCCAGTAGTATAGTTACGGGGGGCTCCTACAATGAGCAGTTCTTC. Residues: CASSIVTGGSYNEQFF.

The V and J genes are TRBV11-3 and TRBJ2-1; no clear D. Trimming left V 1 base short and J 6 bases short, with 10 bases between. The length of the CDR3 is 14 residues. CDR1 is SGHNT and CDR2 is YENEEA in the germline V gene. The chain's CDR3 is CASSLGLEGNEQFF. In DNA, the CDR3 is TGTGCCAGCAGCTTAGGGCTAGAAGGCAATGAGCAGTTCTTC.